These T cell receptor beta chains were read from a single sample in a study of blood T cell repertoires in COVID-19. The table came from immunoSEQ multiplex PCR; TCRdb's copy has only in-frame clones and leaves some out. The table shows 380,000 or so clones, with roughly 90% occurring only once. Specimen: peripheral blood. Source of these receptors: a man aged 40-50 years with acute or convalescent COVID-19. CDR3s include the opening cysteine and the closing phenylalanine or tryptophan. A D gene is named only where the DNA matches it firmly. Size values are once, few and many counts, or a class for expanded clones, and some rows have none.

>TRBV28|-|once|TRBJ1-1
CASSREANTEAFF
TGTGCCAGCAGTCGGGAGGCAAACACTGAAGCTTTCTTT
>TRBV9|TRBD1|-|TRBJ2-2
CASSVRQGPNTGELFF
TGTGCCAGCAGCGTCCGACAGGGACCGAACACCGGGGAGCTGTTTTTT
>TRBV7-3|-|-|TRBJ2-1
CASSSEGRSNNEQFF
TGTGCCAGCAGCTCCGAGGGCCGCTCAAACAATGAGCAGTTCTTC
>TRBV9|-|-|TRBJ1-3
CASSVGTNGNTIYF
TGTGCCAGCAGCGTAGGGACAAATGGAAACACCATATATTTT
>TRBV9|TRBD2|-|TRBJ2-1
CASSGDSGSPYNEQFF
TGTGCCAGCAGCGGAGATAGCGGGAGTCCCTACAATGAGCAGTTCTTC
>TRBV27|TRBD1|-|TRBJ1-2
CASRTGTGGYGYTF
TGTGCCAGCAGGACCGGGACAGGCGGCTATGGCTACACCTTC
>TRBV5-4|-|once|TRBJ2-7
CASSLGGAGYEQYF
TGTGCCAGCAGCTTGGGCGGGGCAGGATACGAGCAGTACTTC
>TRBV5-1|-|once|TRBJ1-6
CASSLDTGAGVDSPLHF
TGCGCCAGCAGCTTGGATACCGGGGCGGGGGTGGATTCACCCCTCCACTTT
>TRBV3-1/TRBV3-2|-|-|TRBJ1-1
CASSHGTTNTEAFF
TGTGCCAGCAGCCACGGGACAACGAACACTGAAGCTTTCTTT
>TRBV6-4|-|-|TRBJ2-1
CASSDRGGVDEQFF
TGTGCCAGCAGTGATAGGGGAGGCGTGGATGAGCAGTTCTTC
>TRBV2|-|-|TRBJ1-1
CATTGVSDTEAFF
TGTGCCACCACAGGCGTAAGCGACACTGAAGCTTTCTTT
>TRBV4-2|TRBD2|-|TRBJ2-2
CASSQETSGVGAGELFF
TGTGCCAGCAGCCAAGAGACTAGCGGGGTCGGGGCCGGGGAGCTGTTTTTT
>TRBV10-3|TRBD2|-|TRBJ2-5
CAIRKLAGGGETQYF
TGTGCCATCAGGAAACTAGCGGGAGGCGGTGAGACCCAGTACTTC
>TRBV19|-|-|TRBJ2-1
CASSFTRGARYNEQFF
TGTGCCAGTAGTTTCACCAGGGGCGCACGGTACAATGAGCAGTTCTTC
>TRBV28|-|-|TRBJ1-1
CASRPGHLNTEAFF
TGTGCCAGCAGGCCGGGACACTTAAACACTGAAGCTTTCTTT
>TRBV5-4|-|-|TRBJ1-1
CASSPDIREAFF
TGTGCCAGCAGCCCGGACATACGTGAAGCTTTCTTT
>TRBV19|TRBD1|-|TRBJ1-2
CASSPAGGSAYGYTF
TGTGCCAGTAGTCCGGCAGGGGGCAGCGCCTATGGCTACACCTTC
>TRBV7-9|-|-|TRBJ2-1
CASSLGTNLQHSYNEQFF
TGTGCCAGCAGCTTAGGAACTAACCTACAACACTCCTACAATGAGCAGTTCTTC
>TRBV28|TRBD1|-|TRBJ1-2
CASRNRGRDYGYTF
TGTGCCAGCAGAAACAGGGGGCGGGACTATGGCTACACCTTC
>TRBV3-1/TRBV3-2|TRBD1|-|TRBJ1-1
CASTRQGNTEAFF
TGTGCCAGCACCCGACAGGGGAACACTGAAGCTTTCTTT
>TRBV19|TRBD1|-|TRBJ2-7
CASSPRTGNYEQYF
TGTGCCAGTAGCCCTCGGACAGGGAACTACGAGCAGTACTTC
>TRBV9|TRBD2|-|TRBJ2-1
CASSVRAGAYNEQFF
TGTGCCAGCAGCGTAAGAGCGGGAGCCTACAATGAGCAGTTCTTC
>TRBV11-3|-|-|TRBJ2-2
CASSLDGGVAPTGELFF
TGTGCCAGCAGCTTAGATGGGGGCGTAGCGCCGACCGGGGAGCTGTTTTTT
>TRBV6-5|-|-|TRBJ1-2
CASSYSTGLQGYTF
TGTGCCAGCAGTTACTCCACAGGGCTACAAGGCTACACCTTC
>TRBV27|TRBD1|-|TRBJ1-2
CASSLLGQGDYGYTF
TGTGCCAGCAGTCTACTCGGACAGGGGGACTATGGCTACACCTTC
>TRBV7-9|TRBD2|once|TRBJ2-2
CASSRSGGISGELFF
TGTGCCAGCAGCCGTAGCGGGGGCATTTCCGGGGAGCTGTTTTTT
>TRBV7-8|TRBD2|few|TRBJ2-3
CASSSGLAGPTDTQYF
TGTGCCAGCAGCTCCGGACTAGCGGGACCCACAGATACGCAGTATTTT
>TRBV3-1/TRBV3-2|TRBD1|-|TRBJ1-2
CASSQEGTANYGYTF
TGTGCCAGCAGCCAAGAGGGGACAGCTAACTATGGCTACACCTTC
>TRBV7-8|TRBD1|-|TRBJ2-6
CASSVDRDSGANVLTF
TGTGCCAGCAGCGTGGACAGGGACTCTGGGGCCAACGTCCTGACTTTC
>TRBV2|-|-|TRBJ1-5
CASSEIWTDNQPQHF
TGTGCCAGCAGTGAGATATGGACAGATAATCAGCCCCAGCATTTT
>TRBV9|-|-|TRBJ2-3
CASAAGTSTDTQYF
TGTGCCAGCGCCGCGGGAACCAGCACAGATACGCAGTATTTT
>TRBV3-1/TRBV3-2|-|-|TRBJ1-5
CASSRGGEEGPQHF
TGTGCCAGCAGCCGTGGTGGAGAAGAGGGGCCCCAGCATTTT
>TRBV4-2|-|-|TRBJ1-2
CASSQGSQNNYGYTF
TGTGCCAGCAGCCAAGGCTCCCAGAATAACTATGGCTACACCTTC
>TRBV19|-|once|TRBJ1-1
CASTAGQGNTEAFF
TGTGCCAGTACTGCGGGGCAGGGTAACACTGAAGCTTTCTTT
>TRBV27|TRBD1|-|TRBJ1-2
CASSYSGQNGYTF
TGTGCCAGCAGTTACTCGGGACAGAATGGCTACACCTTC
>TRBV24-1|-|-|TRBJ2-5
CATSSEGGETQYF
TGTGCCACTTCCTCCGAGGGCGGGGAGACCCAGTACTTC
>TRBV19|TRBD2|-|TRBJ2-1
CASSIDGLAGGYNEQFF
TGTGCCAGTAGTATAGACGGACTAGCGGGAGGCTACAATGAGCAGTTCTTC
>TRBV12-3/TRBV12-4|-|-|TRBJ1-2
CASSLNRVYGYTF
TGTGCCAGCAGTTTAAACAGGGTGTACGGCTACACCTTC
>TRBV30|-|-|TRBJ1-5
CAWSVQESQPQHF
TGTGCCTGGAGTGTACAGGAATCTCAGCCCCAGCATTTT
>TRBV6-6|-|-|TRBJ2-3
CASSGEVGQVIFTQYF
TGTGCCAGCAGCGGGGAGGTGGGGCAGGTGATTTTTACGCAGTATTTT
>TRBV4-1|TRBD1|-|TRBJ1-5
CASSQSGQGNQPQHF
TGCGCCAGCAGCCAATCCGGACAGGGAAATCAGCCCCAGCATTTT
>TRBV6-5|-|few|TRBJ2-1
CASSTAGTAYNEQFF
TGTGCCAGCAGTACAGCCGGGACTGCCTACAATGAGCAGTTCTTC
>TRBV5-1|-|-|TRBJ2-7
CASSLFSGSSYEQYF
TGCGCCAGCAGCTTGTTCAGCGGTTCCTCCTACGAGCAGTACTTC
>TRBV11-3|-|-|TRBJ2-2
CASSPHGQFTGELFF
TGTGCCAGCAGCCCCCACGGACAGTTCACCGGGGAGCTGTTTTTT
>TRBV5-1|TRBD1|few|TRBJ2-7
CASSSGTGEAYEQYF
TGCGCCAGCAGCTCCGGGACAGGGGAAGCCTACGAGCAGTACTTC